This entry is about one T cell receptor (beta chain). Its antigen is not known. The V gene lost 1 base and the J gene lost 4 bases, with 17 bases spanning the gap. Germline loops: CDR1 LGHNA, CDR2 YNFKEQ. The CDR3 consists of 17 residues. Profiling relied on immunoSEQ multiplex PCR, and the TCRdb table lists in-frame clones only, not all of them. Of tens of thousands of clones listed, around 96% are singletons. This sample is drawn from a study of cytomegalovirus exposure and HLA in healthy donors. The study's findings and limits: A subsequent analysis found that TCR clusters from the first cohort also tended to co-occur in the roughly 120 validation repertoires, with around 94% of cluster scores above 0. Most TCR sequences showed up rarely, but some public TCRs showed up in many donors. Per published reports, the classifier diagnosed cytomegalovirus status with high specificity and sensitivity.

The origin of this receptor is a man younger than 35 in good health and CMV-seropositive. Sequencing was performed on PBMCs. The chain employs TRBV4-2 and TRBJ1-5, with D maybe TRBD1 (5 bases). The CDR3 protein is CASSQGDFDSDNQPQHF. CDR3 nucleotide sequence: TGTGCCAGCAGCCAAGGGGATTTTGACAGCGATAATCAGCCCCAGCATTTT.